Listed below are T cell receptor beta chains from one sample, sequenced in a study of beta chain features in type 1 diabetes. Here immunoSEQ multiplex PCR was the method, and the copy in TCRdb shows in-frame clones only, minus some. The data hold roughly 130,000 clones, with about 15% observed a single time. Sequenced input: central memory CD4+ T cells from blood. These receptors were taken from a man aged 30 to 39 with type 1 diabetes. The CDR3 runs from the conserved cysteine through the conserved F or W. D genes are given only for firm matches. Expanded clones get a size class; other rows say once, few or many, or leave the size out.

D: .
size: .
J: TRBJ2-2
V: TRBV10-3
CDR3: CASRALNTGELFF
DNA: TGTGCCAGCAGGGCCCTTAACACCGGGGAGCTGTTTTTT

D: TRBD2
size: .
J: TRBJ2-1
V: TRBV9
CDR3: CASSVGGTSGGAPEQFF
DNA: TGTGCCAGCAGCGTAGGTGGAACTAGCGGGGGGGCACCTGAGCAGTTCTTC

D: .
size: few
J: TRBJ2-5
V: TRBV5-1
CDR3: CASSLVSSQETQYF
DNA: TGCGCCAGCAGCTTGGTTTCAAGCCAAGAGACCCAGTACTTC

D: TRBD1
size: few
J: TRBJ2-2
V: TRBV29-1
CDR3: CSVATGGFDTGELFF
DNA: TGCAGCGTTGCAACAGGGGGCTTTGACACCGGGGAGCTGTTTTTT

D: TRBD1
size: .
J: TRBJ1-1
V: TRBV6-5
CDR3: CASSYQGVGTEAFF
DNA: TGTGCCAGCAGTTACCAGGGGGTGGGGACTGAAGCTTTCTTT

D: TRBD1
size: few
J: TRBJ1-6
V: TRBV13
CDR3: CASSRDRGQSPLHF
DNA: TGTGCCAGCAGCCGGGACAGGGGGCAATCACCCCTCCACTTT

D: TRBD2
size: few
J: TRBJ2-7
V: TRBV6-4
CDR3: CASSVTSGPSYEQYF
DNA: TGTGCCAGCAGTGTAACTAGCGGACCTTCCTACGAGCAGTACTTC

D: TRBD2
size: few
J: TRBJ2-7
V: TRBV7-2
CDR3: CASSLAWTSGAEQYF
DNA: TGTGCCAGCAGCTTAGCTTGGACTAGCGGGGCCGAGCAGTACTTC

D: .
size: .
J: TRBJ2-3
V: TRBV6-5
CDR3: CASSYSSQGWGTQYF
DNA: TGTGCCAGCAGTTACTCGTCCCAGGGCTGGGGGACGCAGTATTTT

D: .
size: .
J: TRBJ2-1
V: TRBV20-1
CDR3: CSGLGYREQFF
DNA: TGCAGTGGCCTCGGATACAGAGAGCAGTTCTTC

D: .
size: .
J: TRBJ1-5
V: TRBV4-2
CDR3: CASSQVSVGSNQPQHF
DNA: TGTGCCAGCAGCCAAGTGTCGGTTGGGAGCAATCAGCCCCAGCATTTT

D: .
size: .
J: TRBJ2-7
V: TRBV7-9
CDR3: CASSFFAGTYEQYF
DNA: TGTGCCAGCAGCTTCTTTGCAGGAACCTACGAGCAGTACTTC

D: TRBD2
size: few
J: TRBJ2-1
V: TRBV9
CDR3: CASSVELTSGGAVFF
DNA: TGTGCCAGCAGCGTAGAATTAACTAGCGGGGGGGCCGTCTTCTTC

D: .
size: .
J: TRBJ1-6
V: TRBV7-6
CDR3: CASSLAPQGESPLHF
DNA: TGTGCCAGCAGCTTAGCCCCCCAGGGAGAATCACCCCTCCACTTT

D: TRBD1
size: .
J: TRBJ2-3
V: TRBV7-9
CDR3: CASSFWQGASTDTQYF
DNA: TGTGCCAGCAGCTTTTGGCAGGGGGCAAGCACAGATACGCAGTATTTT

D: .
size: .
J: TRBJ2-1
V: TRBV4-3
CDR3: CASSQPGTSVEQFF
DNA: TGCGCCAGCAGCCAACCCGGGACATCTGTTGAGCAGTTCTTC

D: TRBD2
size: few
J: TRBJ2-7
V: TRBV11-2
CDR3: CASSSMTSGSYEQYF
DNA: TGTGCCAGCAGCTCTATGACTAGCGGGTCCTACGAGCAGTACTTC